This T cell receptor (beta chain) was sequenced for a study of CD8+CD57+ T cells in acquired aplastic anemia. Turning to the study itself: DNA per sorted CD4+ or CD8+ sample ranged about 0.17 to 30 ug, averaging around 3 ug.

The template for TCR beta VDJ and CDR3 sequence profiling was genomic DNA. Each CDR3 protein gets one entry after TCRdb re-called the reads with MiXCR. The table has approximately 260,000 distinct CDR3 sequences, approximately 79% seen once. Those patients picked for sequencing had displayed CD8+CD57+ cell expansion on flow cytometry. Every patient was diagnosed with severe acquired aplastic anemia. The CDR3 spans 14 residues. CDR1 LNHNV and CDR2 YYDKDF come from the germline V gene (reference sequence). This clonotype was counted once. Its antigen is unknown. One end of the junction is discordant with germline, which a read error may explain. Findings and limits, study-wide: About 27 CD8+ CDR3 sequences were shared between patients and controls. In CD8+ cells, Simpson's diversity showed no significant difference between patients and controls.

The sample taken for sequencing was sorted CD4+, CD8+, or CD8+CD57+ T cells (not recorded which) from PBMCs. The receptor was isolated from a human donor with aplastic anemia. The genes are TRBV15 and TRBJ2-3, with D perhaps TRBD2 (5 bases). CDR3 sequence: CASSCAGGPDKQYF. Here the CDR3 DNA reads TGTGCCAGCAGCTGCGCGGGCGGTCCCGATAAGCAGTATTTT.